This T cell receptor beta chain emerged from a study of T cell responses to AZD1222 COVID-19 vaccine. Study observations and caveats: Without day 14 samples, only post-peak T cell repertoires were studied. It should be noted that donors were predominantly white British and more often female, and clonal diversity was possibly underestimated.

Turning to this clone: Its cognate antigen is unknown.

Assay: immunoSEQ multiplex PCR; the TCRdb copy retains only in-frame clones and omits some. The top ten clones hold roughly 3% of a sample with some 150,000 clones, 92% of them seen once. The specimen was peripheral blood, collected 28 days after the second AZD1222 dose. The clonotype comes from an adult who received the AZD1222 COVID-19 vaccine.

The CDR3 nucleotides read TGTGCCAGCAGTATAGACCCGAGCTCCTACAATGAGCAGTTCTTC. As protein: CASSIDPSSYNEQFF. This chain connects TRBV7-3 to TRBJ2-1, with D unresolved. The CDR3 length is 15 residues. Looked up from germline, CDR1 is SGHTA and CDR2 is FQGTGA. Trimming pared 6 bases from V and 0 bases from J, leaving 12 bases between.